The rows below give T cell receptor beta chains drawn from one sample of a study of cytomegalovirus exposure and HLA in healthy donors. The method was immunoSEQ multiplex PCR; TCRdb's version includes in-frame clones alone and lacks a portion of them. The data show about 140,000 clones, more than 75% seen once. The sequenced sample consisted of PBMCs. These receptors came from a man in his fifties or sixties in good health and CMV-seronegative. The CDR3 runs from the conserved cysteine through the conserved F or W. A D gene is named only where the DNA matches it firmly. Clone size is not always given. Where it is, it says once, few, many or a class for expanded clones.

cdr3_length j_call v_call clone_size d_call cdr3_aa cdr3_nt
14 TRBJ2-2 TRBV19 few TRBD2 CASRTEIAGGELFF TGTGCCAGTCGTACCGAGATAGCGGGCGGGGAGCTGTTTTTT
14 TRBJ2-5 TRBV19 - - CASSRYYGQETQYF TGTGCCAGTAGTCGATACTACGGGCAAGAGACCCAGTACTTC
12 TRBJ2-7 TRBV2 - - CASRDDSYEQYF TGTGCCAGCAGGGACGACAGTTACGAGCAGTACTTC
13 TRBJ1-6 TRBV29-1 - TRBD1 CSIVRDRASPLHF TGCAGCATCGTCCGGGACAGGGCTTCACCCCTCCACTTT
15 TRBJ2-1 TRBV27 - TRBD2 CASSPGASGGNEQFF TGTGCCAGCAGCCCCGGGGCTAGCGGGGGCAATGAGCAGTTCTTC
13 TRBJ2-3 TRBV6-5 - - CASSYTFRDTQYF TGTGCCAGCAGTTACACATTCCGAGATACGCAGTATTTT
20 TRBJ2-1 TRBV19 - TRBD1 CASTSPTRIRGQGEGNEQFF TGTGCCAGTACTTCCCCTACCCGAATCAGGGGACAGGGGGAGGGCAATGAGCAGTTCTTC
14 TRBJ1-5 TRBV28 - - CASSSPTVNQPQHF TGTGCCAGCAGTTCTCCGACAGTGAATCAGCCCCAGCATTTT
12 TRBJ2-3 TRBV10-3 - - CAISAYTDTQYF TGTGCCATCAGTGCCTACACAGATACGCAGTATTTT
15 TRBJ2-1 TRBV7-8 - TRBD2 CASSGRASGRGEQFF TGTGCCAGCAGCGGGAGGGCTAGCGGGAGGGGTGAGCAGTTCTTC
14 TRBJ1-5 TRBV13 - - CASSLGPREQPQHF TGTGCCAGCAGCTTAGGCCCGCGGGAGCAGCCCCAGCATTTT
15 TRBJ2-7 TRBV7-9 - - CASSLVSPSSYEQYF TGTGCCAGCAGCTTAGTCTCCCCGAGCTCCTACGAGCAGTACTTC
14 TRBJ2-7 TRBV4-2 - - CASSRETVTYEQYF TGTGCCAGCAGCCGGGAGACGGTGACCTACGAGCAGTACTTC
12 TRBJ2-7 TRBV7-8 - - CASSPGERPPYF TGTGCCAGCAGCCCAGGGGAGCGGCCCCCGTACTTC
12 TRBJ2-7 TRBV10-2 - - CASSDRIYEQYF TGCGCCAGCAGTGATAGAATCTACGAGCAGTACTTC
16 TRBJ2-2 TRBV7-2 - TRBD2 CASSPGRGRVTGELFF TGTGCCAGCAGCCCGGGGCGCGGGAGGGTCACCGGGGAGCTGTTTTTT
14 TRBJ2-2 TRBV11-3 - - CASSLRIAHGELFF TGTGCCAGCAGCTTAAGGATAGCCCACGGGGAGCTGTTTTTT